Below are 26 T cell receptor beta chains sequenced from a single sample in a study of OX40 agonist ivuxolimab in advanced cancers. TCRdb's copy holds only in-frame clones and misses some; the assay was immunoSEQ multiplex PCR. The top ten hold about 4% of the sample, which has over 75,000 clones, around 87% seen once. This sample comprised CD4+ or CD8+ T cells sorted from blood, obtained in a trial of the OX40 agonist ivuxolimab. The receptor source for this set is an adult with an advanced solid tumor such as melanoma, head and neck, liver or kidney cancer.

The chain is built from TRBV9 and TRBJ1-2, with a possible D match to TRBD1 (5 bases). The CDR3 consists of 15 residues. The V gene lost 4 bases and the J gene lost 0 bases, with 13 bases spanning the gap. The germline gives CDR1 SGDLS, CDR2 YYNGEE. The CDR3 sequence: CASSYRDDSNYGYTF. CDR3 nucleotide sequence: TGTGCCAGCAGCTACCGGGACGATTCTAACTATGGCTACACCTTC.

The chain employs TRBV28 and TRBJ2-1; 10 nucleotides align to TRBD2. This CDR3 comprises 16 residues. The ends lost 7 bases at V and 7 bases at J; junction bases unmatched: 13. The germline V gene encodes CDR1 MDHEN and CDR2 SYDVKM. The CDR3 region is CASTKSGAGGVNEQFF. The CDR3 region has the DNA TGTGCCAGCACAAAGTCAGGAGCGGGAGGGGTGAATGAGCAGTTCTTC.

This chain links TRBV7-9 with TRBJ1-3, with D hard to call. Germline CDR1 reads SEHNR; CDR2 reads FQNEAQ (reference sequence). Trimming removed 4 bases from V and 0 bases from J, with 7 bases in between. The CDR3 runs to 14 residues. The CDR3 DNA follows: TGTGCCAGCAGCTCAACTGACTCTGGAAACACCATATATTTT. This codes for CASSSTDSGNTIYF.

The V and J genes are TRBV6-6 and TRBJ1-5; the match to TRBD1 covers 9 bases. Losses at the gene ends were 8 bases for V and 1 base for J; bases not matched to a gene: 3. The CDR3 sequence is 14 residues long. Germline V lookup: CDR1 MNHNY, CDR2 SVGAGI (reference sequence). The CDR3 DNA sequence: TGTGCCAGCGGACAGGGGTCAAGCAATCAGCCCCAGCATTTT. It encodes CASGQGSSNQPQHF.

This clone was counted a few times. The CDR3 coding sequence is TGTGCCAGCAGTTTCCGCGGGGGAAACACCATATATTTT. Translation: CASSFRGGNTIYF. The chain has TRBV27 and TRBJ1-3; D gene unclear. The CDR3 loop spans 13 amino acids. V lost 3 bases and J 4 bases, leaving 7 bases between the germline ends. Per germline, CDR1 MNHEY and CDR2 SMNVEV (reference sequence).

In its sample, this clone was seen once. The chain is built from TRBV19 and TRBJ1-4; 8 nucleotides agree with TRBD1. Germline V gene sequence: CDR1 LNHDA, CDR2 SQIVND (reference sequence). Trimming removed 3 bases from V and 12 bases from J; junction bases left unmatched: 3. CDR3 size: 12 residues. In DNA, the CDR3 is TGTGCCAGTAGTATTGGACAGGGCCAACTGTTTTTT. It codes for CASSIGQGQLFF.

This clone has only one observation. The chain has TRBV7-2 and TRBJ1-4; D is unclear. Deletions cut 2 bases from V and 11 bases from J, with 18 bases between. This CDR3 is built from 15 residues. Per germline, CDR1 SGHTA and CDR2 FQGNSA. The CDR3 bases are TGTGCCAGCAGCTTATTCGTCGGTCAGATGGACAAACTGTTTTTT. Its translation is CASSLFVGQMDKLFF. Full variable domain (outside the CDR3, taken from reference TRBV7-2 and TRBJ1-4): GAGVSQSPSNKVTEKGKDVELRCDPISGHTALYWYRQSLGQGLEFLIYFQGNSAPDKSGLPSDRFSAERTGGSVSTLTIQRTQQEDSAVYLCASSLFVGQMDKLFFGSGTQLSVL.

The gene calls are TRBV9 and TRBJ2-1; TRBD1 matches 7 bases. With 0 bases clipped from V and 4 bases from J, the junction kept 4 bases outside the gene matches. Germline V gives CDR1 SGDLS, CDR2 YYNGEE. The CDR3 length is 15 residues. The CDR3 here is CASSVEGQTYNEQFF. In nucleotides, the CDR3 is TGTGCCAGCAGCGTAGAGGGACAGACTTACAATGAGCAGTTCTTC.

Only a few counts were recorded for this clone. This chain joins TRBV11-1 and TRBJ1-1; D is possibly TRBD1 (5 bases). From germline, CDR1 is SGHAT and CDR2 FQDESV (reference sequence). The CDR3 loop spans 12 amino acids. V was trimmed by 6 bases and J by 4 bases, leaving 9 bases between them. This CDR3 is CASRQGGTEAFF. The CDR3 coding sequence is TGTGCCAGCAGGCAGGGAGGCACTGAAGCTTTCTTT.

The rearrangement joins TRBV18 to TRBJ1-2; D is undetermined. This CDR3 comprises 18 residues. The germline V and J ends were trimmed by 4 bases and 4 bases, with 25 bases remaining between them. Germline CDR1 and CDR2: KGHSH and LQKENI. In nucleotides, the CDR3 is TGTGCCAGCTCACGTCTCACCACACCGACCACTGAAGGCTATGGCTACACCTTC. It encodes CASSRLTTPTTEGYGYTF.

J is TRBJ1-5 and V is TRBV30; D perhaps matches TRBD1 (5 bases). The CDR3 is made up of 14 amino acids. V lost 2 bases and J lost 3, with 11 bases in between. The germline V gene encodes CDR1 GTSNPN and CDR2 SVGIG (reference sequence). The CDR3 region is CAWSFGGANQPQHF. CDR3 nucleotide sequence: TGTGCCTGGAGTTTCGGAGGGGCCAATCAGCCCCAGCATTTT.

A word on this clone: At one of its ends the junction is not consistent with the germline gene, which may arise from a read error. The rearrangement links TRBV4-3 to TRBJ1-2; D is unresolved. This CDR3 has 11 residues. In germline, CDR1 is LGHNA, CDR2 YSLEER. The CDR3 DNA reads TGCGCCAGCAGCCAAGGAGTGGGGAGATCCTTC. Translating it yields CASSQGVGRSF.

The CDR3: CASSGTGGTGNQPQHF. In DNA, the CDR3 is TGCGCCAGCAGTGGGACAGGGGGGACTGGCAATCAGCCCCAGCATTTT. The chain recombines TRBV10-1 with TRBJ1-5; 10 nucleotides agree with TRBD1. V trimming: 4 bases; J trimming: 2 bases; junction bases outside the gene matches: 5. The germline gives CDR1 WNHNN, CDR2 SYGVQD (reference sequence). The CDR3 consists of 16 residues.

This chain uses TRBV5-6 with TRBJ1-5; no reliable D call. This CDR3 has 13 residues. V was cut by 4 bases and J by 0 bases, with 5 bases left in between. The germline CDR1 and CDR2 sequences are SGHDT and YYEEEE. The CDR3 is CASSQGSNQPQHF. Here the CDR3 DNA reads TGTGCCAGCAGCCAAGGTAGCAATCAGCCCCAGCATTTT.

The CDR3 reads CASSLQAGGQETQYF. The CDR3, as DNA: TGTGCCAGCAGCTTACAAGCGGGAGGACAAGAGACCCAGTACTTC. V gene TRBV7-2 combines with J gene TRBJ2-5; TRBD2 aligns across 9 bases. Germline V gene data show CDR1 as SGHTA and CDR2 as FQGNSA. The length of the CDR3 is 15 residues. V lost 2 bases, J lost 2 bases, and 3 bases stayed unmatched.

The V call is TRBV27, the J call TRBJ2-3; D remains ambiguous. With 6 bases removed from V and 6 bases from J, the gap between germline ends came to 7 bases. In germline, CDR1 is MNHEY, CDR2 SMNVEV (reference sequence). This CDR3 comprises 11 residues. The CDR3 is CASRRLDTQYF. In nucleotides, the CDR3 is TGTGCCAGCAGACGATTGGATACGCAGTATTTT.

The V call is TRBV5-1, the J call TRBJ1-4, with D possibly TRBD1 on 5 matching bases. Germline-derived CDR1 and CDR2 are SGHRS and YFSETQ. The CDR3 is made up of 15 amino acids. V lost 0 bases and J lost 6, with 12 bases in between. Written as DNA, the CDR3 is TGCGCCAGCAGCTTGGGGTCAGGGATGCATGAAAAACTGTTTTTT. This gives the protein CASSLGSGMHEKLFF.

This chain connects TRBV7-2 to TRBJ1-5, with a weak D call TRBD1 (5 bases). V was trimmed by 9 bases and J by 7 bases, leaving 19 bases between them. This CDR3 is 14 amino acids long. CDR1 is SGHTA, CDR2 FQGNSA, per germline. The CDR3, as DNA: TGTGCCAGTCGGAGTGGGGGAATCGGCCAGCCCCAGCATTTT. Translating it yields CASRSGGIGQPQHF.

The chain recombines TRBV5-3 with TRBJ2-7; weak D call: TRBD1 (6 bases). Being an ORF, TRBV5-3 has a function that is uncertain. There are 18 residues in the CDR3. V gave up 5 bases and J gave up 6 bases, with 30 bases separating them. The CDR3, as DNA: TGTGCCAGAAGTTCGGGACATAGGCCCGAATGGGGTCTATTCGAGCAGTACGTC. It is translated as CARSSGHRPEWGLFEQYV.

The rearrangement uses TRBV10-2 and TRBJ2-5, with unresolved D. The CDR3 is made up of 14 amino acids. The germline gives CDR1 WSHSY, CDR2 SAAADI. Trimming stripped 4 bases from V and 0 bases from J, with 9 bases between. The CDR3 sequence is CASSVVTNQETQYF. The CDR3 DNA reads TGCGCCAGCAGTGTCGTCACGAACCAAGAGACCCAGTACTTC.

This chain's CDR3 is CASSEDGYYGYTF. The CDR3, as DNA: TGTGCCAGCAGTGAGGACGGATACTATGGCTACACCTTC. The chain employs TRBV6-4 and TRBJ1-2; D not resolved. CDR1 and CDR2 from the germline V gene are MRHNA and SNTAGT. The ends were cut back, 3 bases at V and 3 bases at J, with 8 bases in the middle. This CDR3 has 13 residues.

In its sample, this clone was seen once. The V gene is TRBV5-4, the J gene TRBJ1-2; D possibly corresponds to TRBD1 (5 bases). The CDR3 runs to 13 residues. Germline CDR1 and CDR2: SGHNT and YYREEE (reference sequence). Trimming cost V 4 bases and J 5 bases, with 12 bases left between them. The CDR3 protein is CASSPGGRYGYTF. The CDR3 bases are TGTGCCAGCAGCCCGGGGGGGAGGTATGGCTACACCTTC. Together with reference TRBV5-4 and TRBJ1-2, the CDR3 gives the full variable domain: ETGVTQSPTHLIKTRGQQVTLRCSSQSGHNTVSWYQQALGQGPQFIFQYYREEENGRGNFPPRFSGLQFPNYSSELNVNALELDDSALYLCASSPGGRYGYTFGSGTRLTVV.

V is TRBV10-2 and J is TRBJ2-1; 8 bases match TRBD2. The V gene end was trimmed by 7 bases and the J gene end by 4 bases; junction bases not matched to a gene: 3. Germline V lookup: CDR1 WSHSY, CDR2 SAAADI. The CDR3 covers 13 residues. CDR3 sequence: CASTSGFYNEQFF. CDR3 coding DNA: TGCGCCAGCACTAGCGGGTTTTACAATGAGCAGTTCTTC.

CDR3 loop: CASTTGGVNTGELFF. The CDR3 DNA sequence: TGTGCCAGCACAACAGGGGGCGTAAACACCGGGGAGCTGTTTTTT. This chain uses TRBV5-4 with TRBJ2-2, with 9 bases lining up with TRBD1. Germline V gene lookup returns CDR1 SGHNT and CDR2 YYREEE (reference sequence). The CDR3 length is 15 residues. V dropped 6 bases and J dropped 2; count of bases not matched to a gene: 5.

This chain connects TRBV11-2 to TRBJ1-1; a possible D gene is TRBD1 (6 bases). V dropped 5 bases and J dropped 4 bases, with 14 bases sitting between them. The length of the CDR3 is 14 residues. Germline CDR1 is SGHAT and CDR2 is FQNNGV. The CDR3 sequence is CASSPTGFGTEAFF. Here the CDR3 DNA reads TGTGCCAGCAGCCCAACAGGGTTTGGCACTGAAGCTTTCTTT.

The CDR3 nucleotides are TGTGCCAGCTCACCGACAGGGATGGGTGGCTACACCTTC. Translation: CASSPTGMGGYTF. This rearrangement joins TRBV18 to TRBJ1-2; 7 nucleotides agree with TRBD1. This CDR3 region has 13 residues. J gave up 7 bases and V 3 bases, and 5 bases lay outside the gene matches. CDR1 is KGHSH and CDR2 is LQKENI in the germline V gene.